These 25 T cell receptor beta chains came from one sample sequenced in a study of CD8+CD57+ T cells in acquired aplastic anemia. Genomic DNA constituted the template upon which TCR beta VDJ and CDR3 profiling was performed. TCRdb re-derived calls from the reads in MiXCR, one entry per CDR3 protein. Of about 150,000 distinct CDR3 sequences in the sample, about 52% were seen once. All patients picked for sequencing had shown, by flow cytometry, an expansion of CD8+CD57+ cells. Sequenced input: sorted CD4+, CD8+, or CD8+CD57+ T cells (not recorded which) from PBMCs. The receptors derive from a human donor with aplastic anemia.

This chain joins TRBV29-1 and TRBJ1-1; D is ambiguous. The V end was cut by 5 bases, the J end by 3 bases, with 13 bases between. The V gene's germline CDR1 is SQVTM and CDR2 ANQGSEA. The CDR3 is 13 residues long. Here the CDR3 reads CSVTPPQHTEAFF. CDR3 DNA: TGCAGCGTTACTCCACCTCAACACACTGAAGCTTTCTTT.

At least ten counts were recorded for this clonotype. The V and J genes are TRBV6-5 and TRBJ2-7, with a possible D match to TRBD1 (5 bases). The CDR3 is 13 residues long. Looked up from germline, CDR1 is MNHEY and CDR2 is SVGAGI. The V gene lost 2 bases and the J gene lost 4 bases, with 9 bases spanning the gap. The CDR3 is CASSYGREYEQYF. CDR3 bases: TGTGCCAGCAGTTACGGCAGGGAATACGAGCAGTACTTC.

This clonotype appeared many times. The chain links TRBV4-1 to TRBJ1-5, with D hard to call. V was shortened by 1 base and J by 3 bases, with 7 bases between the two germline ends. The CDR3 has 14 amino acids. Germline V gene lookup returns CDR1 MGHRA and CDR2 YSYEKL. CDR3 amino acids: CASSQGADNQPQHF. The CDR3 region has the DNA TGCGCCAGCAGCCAAGGCGCAGACAATCAGCCCCAGCATTTT.

The genes are TRBV7-9 and TRBJ1-6; the D gene is possibly TRBD1 (5 bases). Germline assignment: CDR1 SEHNR and CDR2 FQNEAQ (reference sequence). V was trimmed by 6 bases and J by 10 bases, leaving 10 bases between them. There are 12 residues in the CDR3. Here the CDR3 reads CASSWGDSPLHF. The CDR3 nucleotides read TGTGCCAGCAGTTGGGGCGACTCACCCCTCCACTTT.

The chain recombines TRBV19 with TRBJ1-2; 7 bases are shared with TRBD1. The CDR3 loop spans 14 amino acids. The J segment lost 5 bases and the V segment lost 6 bases, leaving 9 bases of the junction unmatched. Germline V gene data show CDR1 as LNHDA and CDR2 as SQIVND (reference sequence). The CDR3 here is CASSLAGTAYGYTF. In DNA, the CDR3 is TGTGCCAGTAGCCTAGCGGGGACAGCTTATGGCTACACCTTC.

V gene TRBV25-1 combines with J gene TRBJ2-7; unclear D gene. From germline, CDR1 is MGHDK and CDR2 SYGVNS. This CDR3 contains 11 residues. V was trimmed by 6 bases and J by 4 bases, leaving 7 bases between them. CDR3 region: CASSLLYEQYF. The DNA of the CDR3 is TGTGCCAGCAGCCTTCTATACGAGCAGTACTTC.

This clonotype was seen many times. This chain uses TRBV12-3 or TRBV12-4 with TRBJ2-7, with 7 bases aligning to TRBD2. The CDR3 extends over 18 amino acids. J was trimmed by 1 base and V by 3 bases; bases with no gene match: 15. CDR3 DNA sequence: TGTGCCAGCAGTTTGGGACTAAGGGGCGCGGTGGTATCCTACGAGCAGTACTTC. This codes for CASSLGLRGAVVSYEQYF.

The chain employs TRBV20-1 and TRBJ1-2; D is uncertain. The CDR3 totals 11 residues. Trimming removed 8 bases from V and 5 bases from J, with 12 bases in between. The germline V gene encodes CDR1 DFQATT and CDR2 SNEGSKA (reference sequence). The CDR3 DNA follows: TGCAGTTCCACGAGGGAATATGGCTACACCTTC. Protein product: CSSTREYGYTF.

Worth noting for this clonotype: The junction departs from germline at one end; a sequencing error may be responsible. This chain uses TRBV7-3 with TRBJ2-2; D is uncertain. Per germline, CDR1 SGHTA and CDR2 FQGTGA. The CDR3 consists of 12 residues. The DNA of the CDR3 is TGTGCCAGCAGCCCTGATTCCGGTGAGCTGTTTTTT. Protein sequence: CASSPDSGELFF.

Many counts were recorded for this clonotype. V usage is TRBV7-3 and J usage is TRBJ1-5; D call uncertain. The CDR3 extends over 13 amino acids. Germline V gene lookup returns CDR1 SGHTA and CDR2 FQGTGA. V shed 0 bases and J shed 8 bases, with 8 bases lying between them. This CDR3 is CASSLTPGEPQHF. The CDR3, as DNA: TGTGCCAGCAGCTTAACACCGGGAGAGCCCCAGCATTTT.

This clonotype came up many times. This chain uses TRBV11-1 with TRBJ2-2, with 12 positions matching TRBD2. The germline V gene has CDR1 SGHAT and CDR2 FQDESV (reference sequence). The CDR3 length is 20 residues. With V trimmed by 1 base and J by 4 bases, 13 bases remained unmatched. The CDR3: CASSLGYGLAGRMGTGELFF. CDR3 DNA sequence: TGTGCCAGCAGCTTAGGATACGGACTAGCGGGGAGGATGGGCACCGGGGAGCTGTTTTTT.

This clonotype was seen repeatedly, ten times or more. CDR3 DNA: TGTGCCACCGGGGGGTGCGGGGGTCATACCTACGAGCAGTACTTC. Its protein is CATGGCGGHTYEQYF. The chain is built from TRBV12-3 or TRBV12-4 and TRBJ2-7; TRBD2 matches at 7 bases. This CDR3 comprises 15 residues. Losses at the gene ends were 10 bases for V and 2 bases for J; bases not matched to a gene: 14.

The table lists this clonotype with many counts. V usage is TRBV5-1 and J usage is TRBJ1-1; 12 positions agree with TRBD1. CDR3 length equals 16 residues. The germline CDR1 and CDR2 sequences are SGHRS and YFSETQ. Germline trimming cut 4 bases from V and 0 bases from J; bases unmatched to any gene: 4. The CDR3 here is CASSRGTGGMNTEAFF. The CDR3 region has the DNA TGCGCCAGCAGCAGGGGGACAGGGGGCATGAACACTGAAGCTTTCTTT.

The chain carries TRBV15 and TRBJ1-6, with D tentatively TRBD1 (6 bases). The germline CDR1 and CDR2 sequences are LNHNV and YYDKDF (reference sequence). The CDR3 totals 17 residues. V shed 3 bases and J shed 6 bases, with 18 bases lying between them. This CDR3 reads CATSSDKQGMPNSPLHF. The DNA of the CDR3 is TGTGCCACCAGCAGCGACAAACAGGGAATGCCTAATTCACCCCTCCACTTT.

This rearrangement joins TRBV29-1 to TRBJ1-4; D is unclear. Germline V gives CDR1 SQVTM, CDR2 ANQGSEA. V lost 6 bases, J lost 8 bases, and 16 bases lay in between. The CDR3 extends over 13 amino acids. CDR3 amino acids: CSVDSSSGEKLFF. For the CDR3, the DNA is TGCAGCGTCGACTCGAGTTCGGGGGAAAAACTGTTTTTT.

Comment on this clonotype: At one end the junction does not follow the germline gene, possibly because of a read error. V is TRBV2 and J is TRBJ1-4; D possibly corresponds to TRBD1 (6 bases). The CDR3 loop spans 14 amino acids. Germline CDR1 and CDR2: SNHLY and FYNNEI. This CDR3 is CASKLGGGNENLFF. Written as DNA, the CDR3 is TGTGCCAGCAAGTTAGGGGGAGGGAATGAAAATCTGTTTTTT.

J is TRBJ2-5 and V is TRBV24-1; possible D gene TRBD1, 5 bases. V was cut by 8 bases and J by 5 bases, with 11 bases left in between. The germline gives CDR1 KGHDR, CDR2 SFDVKD. This CDR3 spans 12 amino acids. The CDR3 sequence is CATKWGSETQYF. In DNA form, the CDR3 reads TGTGCCACCAAATGGGGCTCGGAGACCCAGTACTTC.

Many counts were recorded for this clonotype. This chain joins TRBV7-9 and TRBJ1-1; a weak D match, TRBD1 (5 bases). Trimming cost V 7 bases and J 1 base, with 10 bases left between them. Germline V CDR1 and CDR2: SEHNR, FQNEAQ (reference sequence). The CDR3 is 13 amino acids. The CDR3 here is CASITTENTEAFF. CDR3 nucleotide sequence: TGTGCCAGCATCACGACAGAGAACACTGAAGCTTTCTTT.

The V gene is TRBV20-1, the J gene TRBJ1-4, with D maybe TRBD1 (5 bases). Germline values: CDR1 DFQATT, CDR2 SNEGSKA (reference sequence). This CDR3 has 15 amino acids. V was pared by 5 bases and J by 8 bases, with 21 bases between. The CDR3 DNA reads TGCAGTGCTCGATTGGAGGGGCAGGGAGTCGAAAAACTGTTTTTT. This encodes CSARLEGQGVEKLFF.

This clonotype appeared many times. The chain links TRBV4-1 to TRBJ1-2, with D tentatively TRBD1 (5 bases). There are 13 residues in the CDR3. Deletions cut 3 bases from V and 8 bases from J, with 13 bases between. Germline CDR1 reads MGHRA; CDR2 reads YSYEKL. The CDR3 loop reads CASSHVGVVGYTF. The CDR3, as DNA: TGCGCCAGCAGCCACGTGGGGGTGGTAGGCTACACCTTC.

The DNA for the CDR3 is TGTGCCATCAGTGAATCGGGGGACAATCAGCCCCAGCATTTT. Amino acids: CAISESGDNQPQHF. The chain links TRBV10-3 to TRBJ1-5; D is possibly TRBD1 (5 bases). The CDR3 runs to 14 residues. V lost 3 bases to trimming and J lost 3 bases, with 9 bases between them. Looked up from germline, CDR1 is ENHRY and CDR2 is SYGVKD.

The rearrangement joins TRBV2 to TRBJ2-2, with unresolved D. Germline assignment: CDR1 SNHLY and CDR2 FYNNEI. V lost 5 bases and J 3 bases, leaving 22 bases between the germline ends. The CDR3 is 18 amino acids. The CDR3: CASSKWRSPATDTGELFF. CDR3 nucleotides: TGTGCCAGCAGTAAATGGCGTTCCCCAGCAACGGACACCGGGGAGCTGTTTTTT. Full variable domain (rest looked up from reference TRBV2 and TRBJ2-2): EPEVTQTPSHQVTQMGQEVILRCVPISNHLYFYWYRQILGQKVEFLVSFYNNEISEKSEIFDDQFSVERPDGSNFTLKIRSTKLEDSAMYFCASSKWRSPATDTGELFFGEGSRLTVL.

The chain links TRBV24-1 to TRBJ2-3; TRBD1 is a possible D gene (5 bases). In germline, CDR1 is KGHDR, CDR2 SFDVKD. The germline V and J ends were trimmed by 4 bases and 3 bases, with 13 bases remaining between them. The CDR3 has 15 residues. This CDR3 reads CATSEFQTATDTQYF. Here the CDR3 DNA reads TGTGCCACCAGTGAATTCCAGACAGCAACAGATACGCAGTATTTT.

This clonotype was picked up a small number of times. J is TRBJ2-7 and V is TRBV10-3; a possible D gene is TRBD2 (6 bases). This CDR3 comprises 13 residues. V was trimmed by 0 bases and J by 7 bases, leaving 10 bases between them. Per the germline V gene, CDR1 is ENHRY and CDR2 is SYGVKD. As DNA, the CDR3 is TGTGCCATCAGTGAGTCGCGGGACCGAGAGCAGTACTTC. Translating it yields CAISESRDREQYF.

Ten or more counts support this clonotype. This sequence joins TRBV4-2 and TRBJ1-5; D not certain. This CDR3 contains 17 residues. The ends were cut back, 4 bases at V and 2 bases at J, with 18 bases in the middle. The germline V gene has CDR1 LGHNA and CDR2 YNFKEQ. The DNA for the CDR3 is TGTGCCAGCAGCCCAGGTTGGGGTGCGGTTGGCAATCAGCCCCAGCATTTT. This codes for CASSPGWGAVGNQPQHF.